Shown below are 17 T cell receptor beta chains from a single sample sequenced in a study of preoperative IRX-2 immunotherapy in early breast cancer. Documented treatment: preoperative locoregional IRX-2 cytokine immunotherapy. This table comes from immunoSEQ multiplex PCR, and its TCRdb copy is limited to in-frame clones, with some not included. Here the sample spans fewer than 40,000 clones, roughly 95% being singletons. This material was collected from a patient treated with IRX-2 immunotherapy. These receptors originate from a human donor with breast cancer.

This clone has only one observation. This chain uses TRBV10-3 with TRBJ2-3; D gene ambiguous. The CDR3 is made up of 11 amino acids. Trimming stripped 3 bases from V and 7 bases from J, with 5 bases between. Germline CDR1 ENHRY, CDR2 SYGVKD. As DNA, the CDR3 is TGTGCCATCAGTGATGTGAATACGCAGTATTTT. It specifies CAISDVNTQYF.

This chain uses TRBV19 with TRBJ2-2, with 11 bases fitting TRBD1. From germline, CDR1 is LNHDA and CDR2 SQIVND (reference sequence). The CDR3 extends over 15 amino acids. The V segment lost 6 bases and the J segment 5 bases; nucleotides outside the gene matches: 5. The CDR3 loop reads CASREDRGRTGELFF. The CDR3, as DNA: TGTGCCAGTAGGGAGGACAGGGGGCGGACCGGGGAGCTGTTTTTT.

The chain has TRBV7-2 and TRBJ1-2; 9 nucleotides match TRBD1. Germline values: CDR1 SGHTA, CDR2 FQGNSA. The length of the CDR3 is 14 residues. The junction had 4 bases not matched to a gene; V was cut back by 1 base and J by 7 bases. DNA for the CDR3: TGTGCCAGCAGCTTAGAACAGGGGGCGCCTGGCTACACCTTC. Translation gives CASSLEQGAPGYTF.

This chain links TRBV18 with TRBJ2-7; D might be TRBD1 (6 bases). V was clipped by 5 bases and J by 4 bases, with 12 bases between them. CDR3 size: 13 residues. Germline V lookup: CDR1 KGHSH, CDR2 LQKENI. CDR3 amino acids: CASSSGQPYEQYF. DNA of the CDR3: TGTGCCAGCTCATCCGGACAGCCTTACGAGCAGTACTTC. The variable domain in full, with the rest retrieved from reference TRBV18 and TRBJ2-7, is NAGVMQNPRHLVRRRGQEARLRCSPMKGHSHVYWYRQLPEEGLKFMVYLQKENIIDESGMPKERFSAEFPKEGPSILRIQQVVRGDSAAYFCASSSGQPYEQYFGPGTRLTVT.

J is TRBJ1-1 and V is TRBV11-3, with D perhaps TRBD1 (5 bases). The CDR3 sequence is 16 residues long. V was trimmed by 2 bases and J by 3 bases, leaving 16 bases between them. In germline, CDR1 is SGHNT, CDR2 YENEEA. The CDR3: CASSLTQGIWDTEAFF. The CDR3 coding sequence is TGTGCCAGCAGCTTAACCCAGGGAATTTGGGACACTGAAGCTTTCTTT.

V usage is TRBV5-1 and J usage is TRBJ1-2; no reliable D call. V lost 4 bases, J lost 0 bases, and 10 bases lay in between. The CDR3 covers 14 residues. Germline V gene sequence: CDR1 SGHRS, CDR2 YFSETQ. The CDR3 loop reads CASSPGKANYGYTF. The DNA of the CDR3 is TGCGCCAGCAGCCCGGGTAAGGCTAACTATGGCTACACCTTC.

The table lists this clone with a count of one. The chain employs TRBV29-1 and TRBJ1-2, with D perhaps matching TRBD1 (5 bases). Germline assignment: CDR1 SQVTM and CDR2 ANQGSEA. Trimming cost V 7 bases and J 5 bases, with 11 bases left between them. This CDR3 is built from 11 residues. The CDR3 DNA is TGCAGCGGGGGGGGGTCGTATGGCTACACCTTC. It translates to CSGGGSYGYTF.

The chain joins TRBV2 to TRBJ2-7, with 9 bases that match TRBD2. This CDR3 has 15 amino acids. J was trimmed by 6 bases and V by 7 bases; bases with no gene match: 13. Germline lookup yields CDR1 SNHLY and CDR2 FYNNEI. CDR3: CASILGGRASGEQYF. CDR3 DNA: TGTGCCAGCATTCTTGGCGGGAGGGCCTCGGGCGAGCAGTACTTC.

V gene TRBV18 combines with J gene TRBJ2-7; D remains unclear. CDR3 length: 12 amino acids. CDR1 KGHSH and CDR2 LQKENI come from the germline V gene. V lost 5 bases to trimming and J lost 5 bases, with 10 bases between them. CDR3 nucleotides: TGTGCCAGCTCAAACTCACAGAACGAGCAGTACTTC. This sequence encodes CASSNSQNEQYF.

This clone was detected a few times. The chain carries TRBV11-2 and TRBJ2-1; no clear D. V lost 5 bases, J lost 0 bases, and 17 bases lay in between. This CDR3 comprises 17 residues. Per germline, CDR1 SGHAT and CDR2 FQNNGV. The CDR3 loop reads CASSDPTLDGSYNEQFF. The CDR3 DNA reads TGTGCCAGCAGCGATCCCACTTTGGACGGCTCCTACAATGAGCAGTTCTTC.

The genes are TRBV5-1 and TRBJ1-3, with 8 nucleotides matching TRBD1. V was clipped by 3 bases and J by 6 bases; unmatched bases: 11. The CDR3 sequence is 16 residues long. CDR1 is SGHRS, CDR2 YFSETQ, per germline. CDR3 DNA: TGCGCCAGCAGCTCCGCGATACAGGGACAGGCAAACACCATATATTTT. As protein: CASSSAIQGQANTIYF.

The chain joins TRBV6-5 to TRBJ1-2, with a weak D call TRBD1 (5 bases). Germline CDR1 MNHEY, CDR2 SVGAGI. Between the trimmed V and J ends, which lost 9 bases and 9 bases, there was a span of 23 bases. The CDR3 contains 14 residues. As DNA, the CDR3 is TGTGCCAGTCGTACCGGGACTCTCCCTATGAGCTACACCTTC. This sequence encodes CASRTGTLPMSYTF.

The genes are TRBV7-6 and TRBJ2-7; 7 bases fit TRBD2. V gave up 1 base and J gave up 5 bases; unmatched junction bases: 8. Germline assignment: CDR1 SGHVS and CDR2 FNYEAQ. This CDR3 region has 15 residues. The CDR3 region is CASSLVGGEIHEQYF. In DNA form, the CDR3 reads TGTGCCAGCAGCTTAGTGGGGGGGGAGATCCACGAGCAGTACTTC.

The chain has TRBV27 and TRBJ2-3; TRBD1 matches 7 bases. The V and J ends lost 5 bases and 5 bases, in that order; junction bases with no gene match: 10. The CDR3 is 15 amino acids. Looked up from germline, CDR1 is MNHEY and CDR2 is SMNVEV (reference sequence). CDR3 protein: CASSSSTGVIDTQYF. The CDR3 DNA is TGTGCCAGCAGTAGTAGTACAGGGGTTATAGATACGCAGTATTTT.

V gene TRBV2 combines with J gene TRBJ1-5, with 8 bases that match TRBD1. Germline V lookup: CDR1 SNHLY, CDR2 FYNNEI. The CDR3 runs 14 residues. V was pared by 3 bases and J by 5 bases, with 3 bases of the junction left unmatched. CDR3 coding DNA: TGTGCCAGCAGTGAGAGGACAGGGTATCAGCCCCAGCATTTT. This codes for CASSERTGYQPQHF.

The chain couples TRBV21-1 to TRBJ2-6; TRBD1 is taken as the D call from the table, unchecked against the DNA. TRBV21-1 is a known pseudogene. CDR3 length equals 19 residues. CDR3 bases: TGTGCCAGCAGCAAACGGTATGGCGGCGACAGGGCTGGGGCCAACGTCCTGACTTTC. Translating gives CASSKRYGGDRAGANVLTF.

This chain uses TRBV27 with TRBJ1-4; 11 nucleotides match TRBD1. This CDR3 region has 14 residues. Germline values: CDR1 MNHEY, CDR2 SMNVEV (reference sequence). Losses at the gene ends were 9 bases for V and 8 bases for J; bases not matched to a gene: 8. DNA for the CDR3: TGTGCCAGTTCTAGGGGGACAGGGGGGGAAAAACTGTTTTTT. It yields the protein CASSRGTGGEKLFF. The full variable domain, completed using reference TRBV27 and TRBJ1-4, is EAQVTQNPRYLITVTGKKLTVTCSQNMNHEYMSWYRQDPGLGLRQIYYSMNVEVTDKGDVPEGYKVSRKEKRNFPLILESPSPNQTSLYFCASSRGTGGEKLFFGSGTQLSVL.